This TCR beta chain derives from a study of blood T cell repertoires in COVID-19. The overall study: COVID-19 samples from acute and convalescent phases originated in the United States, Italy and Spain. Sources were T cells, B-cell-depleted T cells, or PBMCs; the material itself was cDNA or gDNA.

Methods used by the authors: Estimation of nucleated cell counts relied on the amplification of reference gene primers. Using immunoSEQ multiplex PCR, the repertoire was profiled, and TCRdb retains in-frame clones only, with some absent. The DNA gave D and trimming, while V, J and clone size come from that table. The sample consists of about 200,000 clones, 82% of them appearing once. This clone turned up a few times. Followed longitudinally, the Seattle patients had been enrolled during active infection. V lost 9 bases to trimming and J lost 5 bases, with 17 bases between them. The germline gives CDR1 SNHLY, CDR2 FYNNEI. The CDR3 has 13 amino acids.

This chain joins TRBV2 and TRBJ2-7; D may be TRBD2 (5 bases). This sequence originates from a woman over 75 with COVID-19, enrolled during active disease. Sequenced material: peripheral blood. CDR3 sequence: CASSRELYNEQYF. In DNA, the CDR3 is TGTGCCAGTTCGAGGGAGCTATACAACGAGCAGTACTTC.